Sequencing of this TCR beta chain was carried out in a study of cytomegalovirus exposure and HLA in healthy donors. Notes on the study in general: Based on reports, TCR beta sequences accurately predicted HLA-A and HLA-B alleles for most subjects. Some segments of the V type, notably TRBV6-2 and TRBV6-3, were excluded as indistinguishable.

Use of 60 Vbeta and 13 Jbeta primers characterized the PCR. Authors' processing steps: Later reanalysis found 80 million or so unique TCR beta chains, some 10 million of them shared. TCRdb's table, derived via immunoSEQ multiplex PCR, lists solely in-frame clones and lacks some. Clone size and V and J calls were adopted from that table, with D and trimming inferred from the DNA. This sample has 150,000 to 200,000 clones, with around 80% found just once. This CDR3 region has 16 residues. Germline CDR1 SGHVS, CDR2 FQNEAQ. With V trimmed by 1 base and J by 5 bases, 7 bases remained unmatched. A remark on this clone: Its antigen is as yet unknown.

Healthy bone marrow donors formed the donor group. V and J are TRBV7-8 and TRBJ2-3, with 9 nucleotides matching TRBD2. The source is a girl aged 10-17 years in good health and CMV-seropositive. The sample was PBMCs. The CDR3 spells CASSLVGLAWEDTQYF. CDR3 bases: TGTGCCAGCAGCTTAGTTGGACTAGCGTGGGAAGATACGCAGTATTTT.